Below are 8 T cell receptor beta chains sequenced from a single sample in a study of graft-versus-host responses after intestinal transplantation. Measured with immunoSEQ multiplex PCR; TCRdb has only the in-frame clones, and not every one. The sample includes around 110,000 clones, around 92% of them seen just once. Their recognized antigens are unknown. Here the sequenced sample was unstimulated CD8+ T cells sorted from spleen or lymph node cells, taken before transplant. All receptors derive from a human donor who was the organ donor for an intestinal transplant.

The genes are TRBV27 and TRBJ2-7; D not certain. Germline V lookup: CDR1 MNHEY, CDR2 SMNVEV (reference sequence). The CDR3 has 13 residues. The V end lost 5 bases, the J end lost 3 bases, and 11 bases lay between the germline ends. The CDR3 here is CASSPRTLYEQYF. CDR3 nucleotide sequence: TGTGCCAGCAGTCCCAGGACCCTCTACGAGCAGTACTTC.

This chain links TRBV5-6 with TRBJ1-1, with 7 bases aligning to TRBD1. Germline V CDR1 and CDR2: SGHDT, YYEEEE. The V gene end was trimmed by 0 bases and the J gene end by 2 bases; junction bases not matched to a gene: 4. The CDR3 is 15 amino acids. CDR3 residues: CASSLVGGINTEAFF. The CDR3 DNA sequence: TGTGCCAGCAGCTTGGTAGGGGGCATCAACACTGAAGCTTTCTTT. The entire variable domain, with the rest obtained from reference TRBV5-6 and TRBJ1-1, is as follows: DAGVTQSPTHLIKTRGQQVTLRCSPKSGHDTVSWYQQALGQGPQFIFQYYEEEERQRGNFPDRFSGHQFPNYSSELNVNALLLGDSALYLCASSLVGGINTEAFFGQGTRLTVV.

This sequence joins TRBV5-4 and TRBJ2-2; possible D gene TRBD1, 5 bases. This CDR3 comprises 13 residues. CDR1 and CDR2 from the germline V gene are SGHNT and YYREEE (reference sequence). Trimming took off 4 bases at V and 6 bases at J, with 10 bases between the two ends. The CDR3 DNA is TGTGCCAGCAGCCCTGGGGCCTCCGGGGAGCTGTTTTTT. Protein sequence: CASSPGASGELFF.

The rearrangement uses TRBV28 and TRBJ1-1, with TRBD1 as a possible D gene (5 bases). V gave up 9 bases and J gave up 8 bases, with 16 bases separating them. Germline V gives CDR1 MDHEN, CDR2 SYDVKM. CDR3 length equals 12 residues. The CDR3 is CASFPQWGEAFF. The CDR3 DNA reads TGTGCCAGTTTCCCCCAGTGGGGCGAAGCTTTCTTT.

The V gene is TRBV11-2, the J gene TRBJ2-2; D call uncertain. Trimming stripped 5 bases from V and 1 base from J, with 17 bases between. Germline lookup yields CDR1 SGHAT and CDR2 FQNNGV. The CDR3 totals 17 residues. The CDR3 is CASSPGSLTLNTGELFF. Written as DNA, the CDR3 is TGTGCCAGCAGCCCCGGCTCGCTGACCCTGAACACCGGGGAGCTGTTTTTT.

V usage is TRBV28 and J usage is TRBJ1-4, with D perhaps TRBD1 (5 bases). Germline CDR1 MDHEN, CDR2 SYDVKM. Trimming took off 2 bases at V and 6 bases at J, with 16 bases between the two ends. The CDR3 is 16 amino acids. The CDR3 sequence is CASSLGNRRRDEKLFF. The CDR3 DNA reads TGTGCCAGCAGTTTAGGAAACAGGAGGAGGGATGAAAAACTGTTTTTT.

The V and J genes are TRBV28 and TRBJ1-5; 7 bases align to TRBD1. Germline lookup yields CDR1 MDHEN and CDR2 SYDVKM. The CDR3 consists of 15 residues. Trimming cost V 6 bases and J 5 bases; bases outside gene matches: 10. This CDR3 reads CASSLDGTADQPQHF. CDR3 DNA: TGTGCCAGCAGCTTGGACGGGACAGCCGATCAGCCCCAGCATTTT.

V is TRBV19 and J is TRBJ1-1; 7 bases line up with TRBD1. The J segment lost 7 bases and the V segment lost 5 bases, leaving 13 bases of the junction unmatched. CDR1 and CDR2 from the germline V gene are LNHDA and SQIVND (reference sequence). The CDR3 has 15 amino acids. Here the CDR3 reads CASSAIGRHRGEAFF. The CDR3 nucleotides are TGTGCCAGTAGTGCTATAGGCAGACACAGGGGTGAAGCTTTCTTT. The whole variable domain, remainder taken from reference TRBV19 and TRBJ1-1, is DGGITQSPKYLFRKEGQNVTLSCEQNLNHDAMYWYRQDPGQGLRLIYYSQIVNDFQKGDIAEGYSVSREKKESFPLTVTSAQKNPTAFYLCASSAIGRHRGEAFFGQGTRLTVV.